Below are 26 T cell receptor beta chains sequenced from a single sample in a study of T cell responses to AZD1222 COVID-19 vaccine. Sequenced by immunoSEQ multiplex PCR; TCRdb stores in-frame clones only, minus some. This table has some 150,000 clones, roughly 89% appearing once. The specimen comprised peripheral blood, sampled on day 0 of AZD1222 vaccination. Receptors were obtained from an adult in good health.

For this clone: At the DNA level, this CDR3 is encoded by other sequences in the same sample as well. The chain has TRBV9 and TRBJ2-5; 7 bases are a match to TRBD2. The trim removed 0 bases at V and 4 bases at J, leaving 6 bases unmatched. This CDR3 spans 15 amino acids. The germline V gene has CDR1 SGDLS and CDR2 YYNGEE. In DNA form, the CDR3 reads TGTGCCAGCAGCGTAGGTGGCGGGAGAGGAGAGACCCAGTACTTC. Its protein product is CASSVGGGRGETQYF.

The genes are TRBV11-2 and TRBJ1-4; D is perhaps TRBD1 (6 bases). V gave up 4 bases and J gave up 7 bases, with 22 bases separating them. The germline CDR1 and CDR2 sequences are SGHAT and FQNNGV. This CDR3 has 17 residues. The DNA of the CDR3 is TGTGCCAGCAGCTCCCGGAGGCTGGGGGGGGCCTTTGAAAAACTGTTTTTT. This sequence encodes CASSSRRLGGAFEKLFF.

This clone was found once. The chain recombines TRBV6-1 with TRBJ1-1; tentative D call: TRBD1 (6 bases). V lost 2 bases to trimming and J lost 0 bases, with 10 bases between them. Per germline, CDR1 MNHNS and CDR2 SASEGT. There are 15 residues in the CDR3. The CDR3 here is CASSEPGQMNTEAFF. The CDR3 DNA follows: TGTGCCAGCAGTGAACCGGGACAAATGAACACTGAAGCTTTCTTT.

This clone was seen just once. In DNA form, the CDR3 reads TGTGCCAGTAGCGTAAGGGGGGGGAGCGCTGAAGCTTTCTTT. This encodes CASSVRGGSAEAFF. V usage is TRBV19 and J usage is TRBJ1-1; D might be TRBD1 (6 bases). CDR3 length: 14 amino acids. V was pared by 6 bases and J by 6 bases, with 17 bases between. Germline assignment: CDR1 LNHDA and CDR2 SQIVND (reference sequence).

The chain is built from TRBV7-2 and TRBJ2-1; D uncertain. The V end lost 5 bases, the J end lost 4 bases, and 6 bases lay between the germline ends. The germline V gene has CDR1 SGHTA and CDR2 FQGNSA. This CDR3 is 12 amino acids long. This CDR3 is CASSRIYNEQFF. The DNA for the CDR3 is TGTGCCAGCAGCAGGATTTACAATGAGCAGTTCTTC. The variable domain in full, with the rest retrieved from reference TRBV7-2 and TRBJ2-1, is GAGVSQSPSNKVTEKGKDVELRCDPISGHTALYWYRQSLGQGLEFLIYFQGNSAPDKSGLPSDRFSAERTGGSVSTLTIQRTQQEDSAVYLCASSRIYNEQFFGPGTRLTVL.

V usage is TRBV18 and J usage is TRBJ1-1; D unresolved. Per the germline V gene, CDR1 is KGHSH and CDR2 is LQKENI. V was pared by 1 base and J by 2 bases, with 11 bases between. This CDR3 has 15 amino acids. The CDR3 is CASSPRFGANTEAFF. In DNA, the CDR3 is TGTGCCAGCTCACCACGGTTTGGTGCTAACACTGAAGCTTTCTTT.

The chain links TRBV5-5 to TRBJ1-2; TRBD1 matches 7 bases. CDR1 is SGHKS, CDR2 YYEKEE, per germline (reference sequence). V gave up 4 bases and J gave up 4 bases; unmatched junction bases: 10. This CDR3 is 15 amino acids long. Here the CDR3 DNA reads TGTGCCAGCAGCGGGGGACAGCCGAATCTCTATGGCTACACCTTC. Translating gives CASSGGQPNLYGYTF.

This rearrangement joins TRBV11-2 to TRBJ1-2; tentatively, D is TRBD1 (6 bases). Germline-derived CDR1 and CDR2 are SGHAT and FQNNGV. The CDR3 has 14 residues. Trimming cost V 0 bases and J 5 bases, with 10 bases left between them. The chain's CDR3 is CASSLEQGLYGYTF. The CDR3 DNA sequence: TGTGCCAGCAGCTTAGAACAGGGTCTTTATGGCTACACCTTC.

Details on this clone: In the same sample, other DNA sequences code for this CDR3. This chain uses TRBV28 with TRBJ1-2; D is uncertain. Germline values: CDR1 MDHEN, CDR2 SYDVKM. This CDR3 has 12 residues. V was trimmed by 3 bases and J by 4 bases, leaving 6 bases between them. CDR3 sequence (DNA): TGTGCCAGCAGTTTTTCGGGCTATGGCTACACCTTC. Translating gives CASSFSGYGYTF.

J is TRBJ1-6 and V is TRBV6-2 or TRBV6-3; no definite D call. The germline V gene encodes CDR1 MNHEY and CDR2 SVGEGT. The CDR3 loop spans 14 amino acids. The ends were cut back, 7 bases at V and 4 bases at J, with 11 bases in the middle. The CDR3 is CASIPSGYNSPLHF. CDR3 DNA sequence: TGTGCCAGCATCCCCTCCGGGTATAATTCACCCCTCCACTTT.

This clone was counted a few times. The CDR3 sequence is CASSSGYTEAFF. CDR3 coding DNA: TGCGCCAGCAGCTCAGGGTACACTGAAGCTTTCTTT. This chain uses TRBV5-1 with TRBJ1-1, with a tentative D call TRBD1 (5 bases). This CDR3 is 12 amino acids long. Trimming pared 3 bases from V and 3 bases from J, leaving 6 bases between. The germline CDR1 and CDR2 sequences are SGHRS and YFSETQ. Drawing the rest from reference TRBV5-1 and TRBJ1-1, the complete variable domain is KAGVTQTPRYLIKTRGQQVTLSCSPISGHRSVSWYQQTPGQGLQFLFEYFSETQRNKGNFPGRFSGRQFSNSRSEMNVSTLELGDSALYLCASSSGYTEAFFGQGTRLTVV.

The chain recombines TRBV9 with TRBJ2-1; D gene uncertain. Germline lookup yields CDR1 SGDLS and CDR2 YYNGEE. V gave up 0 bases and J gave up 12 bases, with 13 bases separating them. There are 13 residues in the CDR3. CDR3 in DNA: TGTGCCAGCAGCGTAGCGGCAGAGTCCTGGCAGTTCTTC. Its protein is CASSVAAESWQFF.

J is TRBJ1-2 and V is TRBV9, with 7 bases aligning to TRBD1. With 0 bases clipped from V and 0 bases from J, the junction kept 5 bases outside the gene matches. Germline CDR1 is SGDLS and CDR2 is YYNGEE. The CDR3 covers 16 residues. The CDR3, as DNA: TGTGCCAGCAGCGTAGGAACAGGGGCCACTAACTATGGCTACACCTTC. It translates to CASSVGTGATNYGYTF.

CDR3 amino acids: CASSLGRVAGRGGELFF. CDR3 DNA: TGTGCCAGCAGCTTAGGCAGGGTCGCCGGTAGAGGCGGGGAGCTGTTTTTT. The V call is TRBV7-8, the J call TRBJ2-2, with D possibly matching TRBD1 (5 bases). CDR3 size: 17 residues. The germline V and J ends were trimmed by 1 base and 7 bases, with 19 bases remaining between them. The germline gives CDR1 SGHVS, CDR2 FQNEAQ.

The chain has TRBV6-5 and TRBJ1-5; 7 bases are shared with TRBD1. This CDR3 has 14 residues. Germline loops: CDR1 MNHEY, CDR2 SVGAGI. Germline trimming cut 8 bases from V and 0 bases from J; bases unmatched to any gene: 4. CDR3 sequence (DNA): TGTGCCAGCCGCAGGGGGAATAGCAATCAGCCCCAGCATTTT. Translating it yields CASRRGNSNQPQHF.

CDR3 coding DNA: TGTGCCAGCTGCCGGTTTCCGCGTGAGACCCAGTACTTC. Protein product: CASCRFPRETQYF. The chain is built from TRBV27 and TRBJ2-5; D remains unclear. Trimming removed 8 bases at V and 5 bases at J, with 15 bases between. The CDR3 sequence is 13 residues long. CDR1 is MNHEY and CDR2 is SMNVEV in the germline V gene (reference sequence).

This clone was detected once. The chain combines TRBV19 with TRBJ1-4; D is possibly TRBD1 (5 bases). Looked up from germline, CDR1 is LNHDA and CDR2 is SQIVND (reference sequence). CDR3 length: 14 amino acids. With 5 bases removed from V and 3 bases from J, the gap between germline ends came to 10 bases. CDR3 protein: CASSAGMANEKLFF. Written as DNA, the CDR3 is TGTGCCAGTAGTGCAGGGATGGCTAATGAAAAACTGTTTTTT.

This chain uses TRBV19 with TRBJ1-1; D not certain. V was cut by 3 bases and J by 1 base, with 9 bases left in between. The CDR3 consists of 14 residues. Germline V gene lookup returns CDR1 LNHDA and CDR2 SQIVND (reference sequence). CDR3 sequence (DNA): TGTGCCAGTAGTATCCAGGTTTGGAACACTGAAGCTTTCTTT. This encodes CASSIQVWNTEAFF.

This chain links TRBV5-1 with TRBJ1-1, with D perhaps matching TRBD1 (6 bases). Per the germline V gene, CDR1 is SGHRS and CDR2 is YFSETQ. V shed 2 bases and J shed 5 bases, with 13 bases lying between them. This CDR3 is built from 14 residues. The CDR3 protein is CASSFVQGETEAFF. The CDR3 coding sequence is TGCGCCAGCAGCTTCGTACAGGGAGAAACTGAAGCTTTCTTT.

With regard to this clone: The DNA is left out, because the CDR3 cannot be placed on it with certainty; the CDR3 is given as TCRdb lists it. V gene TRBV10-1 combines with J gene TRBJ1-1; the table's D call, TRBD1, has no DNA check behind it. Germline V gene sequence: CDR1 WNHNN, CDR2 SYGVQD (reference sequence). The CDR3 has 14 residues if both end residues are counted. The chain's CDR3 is CASSGSWGQGAQIF.

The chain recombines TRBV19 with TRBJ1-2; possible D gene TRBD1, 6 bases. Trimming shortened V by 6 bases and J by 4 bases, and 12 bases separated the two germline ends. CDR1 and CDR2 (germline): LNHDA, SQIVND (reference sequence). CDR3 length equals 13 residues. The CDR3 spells CASSHAGAYGYTF. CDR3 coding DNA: TGTGCCAGTAGCCATGCAGGGGCCTATGGCTACACCTTC.

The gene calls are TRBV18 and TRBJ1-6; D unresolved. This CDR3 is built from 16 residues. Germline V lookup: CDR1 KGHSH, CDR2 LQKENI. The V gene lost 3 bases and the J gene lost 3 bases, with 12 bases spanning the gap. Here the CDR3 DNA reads TGTGCCAGCTCACCGTCCGCTGAGAACTATAATTCACCCCTCCACTTT. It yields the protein CASSPSAENYNSPLHF.

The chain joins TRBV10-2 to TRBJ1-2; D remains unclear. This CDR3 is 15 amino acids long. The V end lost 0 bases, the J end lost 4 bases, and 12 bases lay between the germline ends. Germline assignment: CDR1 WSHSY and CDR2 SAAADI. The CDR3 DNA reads TGCGCCAGCAGTGAGTCTGGCAGGCCTACCTATGGCTACACCTTC. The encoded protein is CASSESGRPTYGYTF.

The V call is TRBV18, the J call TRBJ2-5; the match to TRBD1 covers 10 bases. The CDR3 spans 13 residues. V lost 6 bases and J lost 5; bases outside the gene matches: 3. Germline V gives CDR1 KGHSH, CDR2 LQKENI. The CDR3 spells CASSQGQGETQYF. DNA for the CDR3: TGTGCCAGCTCTCAGGGACAGGGGGAGACCCAGTACTTC.

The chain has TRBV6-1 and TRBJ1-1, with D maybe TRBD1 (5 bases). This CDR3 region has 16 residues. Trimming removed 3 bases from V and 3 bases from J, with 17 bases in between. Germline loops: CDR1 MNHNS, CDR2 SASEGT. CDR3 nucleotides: TGTGCCAGCAGTGACACAGGATTCTTCCCCTACACTGAAGCTTTCTTT. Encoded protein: CASSDTGFFPYTEAFF.

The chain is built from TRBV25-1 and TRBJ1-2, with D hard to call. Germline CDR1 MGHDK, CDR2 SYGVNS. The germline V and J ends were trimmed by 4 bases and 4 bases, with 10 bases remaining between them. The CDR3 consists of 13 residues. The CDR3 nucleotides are TGTGCCAGCAGTGGGGTCTTCGGCTATGGCTACACCTTC. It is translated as CASSGVFGYGYTF.